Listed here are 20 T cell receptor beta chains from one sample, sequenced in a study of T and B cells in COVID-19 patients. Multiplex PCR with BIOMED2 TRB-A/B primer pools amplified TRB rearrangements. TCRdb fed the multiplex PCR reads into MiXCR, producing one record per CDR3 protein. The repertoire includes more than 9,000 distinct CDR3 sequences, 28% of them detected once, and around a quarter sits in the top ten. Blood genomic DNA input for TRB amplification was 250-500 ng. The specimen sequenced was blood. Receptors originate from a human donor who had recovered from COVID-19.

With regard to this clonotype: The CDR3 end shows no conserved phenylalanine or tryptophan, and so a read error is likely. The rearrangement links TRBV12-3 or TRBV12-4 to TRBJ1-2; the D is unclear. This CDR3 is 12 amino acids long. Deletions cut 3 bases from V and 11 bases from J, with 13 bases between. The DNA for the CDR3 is TGTGCCAGCAGTTTTGCCGAGTTTCTTTACACCCTC. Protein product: CASSFAEFLYTL.

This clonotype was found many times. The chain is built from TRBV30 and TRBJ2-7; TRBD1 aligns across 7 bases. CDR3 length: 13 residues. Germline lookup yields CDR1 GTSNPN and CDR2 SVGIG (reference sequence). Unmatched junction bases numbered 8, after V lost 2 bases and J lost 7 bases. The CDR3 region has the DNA TGTGCCTGGAGTACTAACAGGGGATGGGAGCAGTACTTC. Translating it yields CAWSTNRGWEQYF.

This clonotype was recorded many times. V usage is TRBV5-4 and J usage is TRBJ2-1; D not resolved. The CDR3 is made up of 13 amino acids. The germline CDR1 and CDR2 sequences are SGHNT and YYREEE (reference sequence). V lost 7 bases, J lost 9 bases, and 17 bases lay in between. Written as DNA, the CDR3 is TGTGCCAGCCGGCCTGAAAATGGAGTTGAGCAGTTCTTC. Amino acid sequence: CASRPENGVEQFF.

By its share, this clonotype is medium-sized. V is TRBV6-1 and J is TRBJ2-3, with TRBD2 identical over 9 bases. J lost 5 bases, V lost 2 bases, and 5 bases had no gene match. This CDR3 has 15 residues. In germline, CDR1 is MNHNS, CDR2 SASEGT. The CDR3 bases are TGTGCCAGCAGTGAACTAGCGGGACCGGTAGATACGCAGTATTTT. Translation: CASSELAGPVDTQYF.

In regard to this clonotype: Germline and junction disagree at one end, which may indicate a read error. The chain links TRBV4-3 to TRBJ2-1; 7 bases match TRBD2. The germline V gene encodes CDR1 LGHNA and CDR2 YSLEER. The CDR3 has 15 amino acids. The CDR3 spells CASSQDPGGGNEQFF. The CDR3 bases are TGTGCCAGCAGCCAAGATCCGGGAGGAGGAAATGAGCAGTTCTTC.

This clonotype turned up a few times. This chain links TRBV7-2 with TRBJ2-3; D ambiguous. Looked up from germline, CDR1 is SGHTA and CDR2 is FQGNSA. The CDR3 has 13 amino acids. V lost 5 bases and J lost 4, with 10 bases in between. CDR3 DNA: TGTGCCAGCAGCCAGCGCTTTTCAGATACGCAGTATTTT. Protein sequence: CASSQRFSDTQYF.

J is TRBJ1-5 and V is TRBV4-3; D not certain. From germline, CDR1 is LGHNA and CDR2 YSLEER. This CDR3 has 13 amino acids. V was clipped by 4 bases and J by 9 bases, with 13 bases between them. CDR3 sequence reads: CASSLDGEAPQHF. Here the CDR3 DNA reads TGCGCCAGCAGCCTAGACGGGGAGGCGCCCCAGCATTTT.

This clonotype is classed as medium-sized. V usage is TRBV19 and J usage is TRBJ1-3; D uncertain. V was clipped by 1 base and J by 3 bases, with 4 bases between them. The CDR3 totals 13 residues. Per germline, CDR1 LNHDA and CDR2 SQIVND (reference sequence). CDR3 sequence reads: CASSIGVGNTIYF. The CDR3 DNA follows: TGTGCCAGTAGTATAGGCGTTGGAAACACCATATATTTT.

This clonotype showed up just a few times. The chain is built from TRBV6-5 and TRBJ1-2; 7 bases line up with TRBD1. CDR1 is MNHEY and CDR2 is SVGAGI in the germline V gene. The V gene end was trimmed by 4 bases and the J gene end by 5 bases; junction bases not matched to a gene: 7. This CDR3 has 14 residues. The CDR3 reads CASSLGQPPYGYTF. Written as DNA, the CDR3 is TGTGCCAGCAGTTTGGGACAGCCCCCGTATGGCTACACCTTC.

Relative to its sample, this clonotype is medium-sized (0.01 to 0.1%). The CDR3 protein is CASRGGQGASGELFF. CDR3 coding DNA: TGTGCCAGCAGGGGCGGACAGGGGGCGTCCGGGGAGCTGTTTTTT. V usage is TRBV12-3 or TRBV12-4 and J usage is TRBJ2-2; 11 nucleotides align to TRBD1. V shed 6 bases, J shed 6 bases, and the junction held 6 bases outside the gene matches. This CDR3 has 15 amino acids.

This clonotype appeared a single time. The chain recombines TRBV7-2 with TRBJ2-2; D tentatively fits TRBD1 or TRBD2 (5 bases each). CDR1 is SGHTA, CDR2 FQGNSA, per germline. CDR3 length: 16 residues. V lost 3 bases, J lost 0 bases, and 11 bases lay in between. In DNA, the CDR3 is TGTGCCAGCAGCTTTGGGACCCTCGCGAACACCGGGGAGCTGTTTTTT. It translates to CASSFGTLANTGELFF.

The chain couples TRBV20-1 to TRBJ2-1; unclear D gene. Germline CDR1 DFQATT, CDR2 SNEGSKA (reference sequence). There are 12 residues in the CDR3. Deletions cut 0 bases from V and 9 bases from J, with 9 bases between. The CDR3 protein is CSARDGPGEQFF. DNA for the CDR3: TGCAGTGCTAGAGACGGGCCGGGTGAGCAGTTCTTC.

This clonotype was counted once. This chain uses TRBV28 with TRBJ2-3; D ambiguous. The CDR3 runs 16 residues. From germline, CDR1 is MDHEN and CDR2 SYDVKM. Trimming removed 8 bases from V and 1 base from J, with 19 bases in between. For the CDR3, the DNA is TGTGCCAGCGGCTCCTACCGGGCAAAGGGCACAGATACGCAGTATTTT. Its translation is CASGSYRAKGTDTQYF.

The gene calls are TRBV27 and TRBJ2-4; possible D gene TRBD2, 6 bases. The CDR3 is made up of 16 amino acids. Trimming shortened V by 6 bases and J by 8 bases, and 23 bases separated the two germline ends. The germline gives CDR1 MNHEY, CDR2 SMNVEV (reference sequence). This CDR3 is CASRTGGSGLLDIQYF. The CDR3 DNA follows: TGTGCCAGCAGGACCGGTGGATCGGGACTTTTAGACATTCAGTACTTC.

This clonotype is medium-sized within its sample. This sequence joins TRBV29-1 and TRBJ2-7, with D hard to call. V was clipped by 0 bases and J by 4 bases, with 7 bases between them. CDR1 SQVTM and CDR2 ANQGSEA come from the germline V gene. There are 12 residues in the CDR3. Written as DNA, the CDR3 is TGCAGCGTTGAAGAAACCAGTTACGAGCAGTACTTC. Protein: CSVEETSYEQYF.

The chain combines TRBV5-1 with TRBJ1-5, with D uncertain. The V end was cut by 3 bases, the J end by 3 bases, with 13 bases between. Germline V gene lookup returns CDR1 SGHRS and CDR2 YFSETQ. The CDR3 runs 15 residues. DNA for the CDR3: TGCGCCAGCAGCTCCTCAAGTCAAATCAATCAGCCCCAGCATTTT. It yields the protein CASSSSSQINQPQHF.

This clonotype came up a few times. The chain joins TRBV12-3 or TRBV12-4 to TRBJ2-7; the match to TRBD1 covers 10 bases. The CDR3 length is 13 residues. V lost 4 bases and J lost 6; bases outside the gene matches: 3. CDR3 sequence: CASSSGTGAEQYF. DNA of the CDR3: TGTGCCAGCAGTTCTGGGACAGGGGCCGAGCAGTACTTC.

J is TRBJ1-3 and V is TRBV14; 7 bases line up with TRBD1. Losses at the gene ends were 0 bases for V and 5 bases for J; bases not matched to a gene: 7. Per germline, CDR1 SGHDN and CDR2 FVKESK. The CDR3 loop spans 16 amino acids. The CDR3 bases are TGTGCCAGCAGCCAAGATTCGGCAGGGGGAAGAAACACCATATATTTT. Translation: CASSQDSAGGRNTIYF. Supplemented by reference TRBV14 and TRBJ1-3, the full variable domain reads EAGVTQFPSHSVIEKGQTVTLRCDPISGHDNLYWYRRVMGKEIKFLLHFVKESKQDESGMPNNRFLAERTGGTYSTLKVQPAELEDSGVYFCASSQDSAGGRNTIYFGEGSWLTVV.

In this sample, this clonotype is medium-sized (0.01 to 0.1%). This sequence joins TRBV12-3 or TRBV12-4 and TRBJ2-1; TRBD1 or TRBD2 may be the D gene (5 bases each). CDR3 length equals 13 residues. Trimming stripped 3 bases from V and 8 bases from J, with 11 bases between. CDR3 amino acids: CASSFYGDDEQFF. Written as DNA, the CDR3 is TGTGCCAGCAGTTTTTATGGGGACGATGAGCAGTTCTTC.

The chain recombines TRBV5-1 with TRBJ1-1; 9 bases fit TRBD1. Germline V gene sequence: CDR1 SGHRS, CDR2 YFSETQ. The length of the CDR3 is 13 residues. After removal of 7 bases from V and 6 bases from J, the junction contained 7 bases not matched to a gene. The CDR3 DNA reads TGCGCCAGCGCCTTGGGACAGGGTTCTGAAGCTTTCTTT. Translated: CASALGQGSEAFF.